Detailed here is one TCR beta chain. This sample was taken from a study of T cell clones after liver transplantation. The method was immunoSEQ multiplex PCR; TCRdb's version includes in-frame clones alone and lacks a portion of them. The table includes roughly 65,000 clones, around 92% detected once. CD3+CD4+ and CD3+CD8+ cells were FACS-sorted from thawed unstimulated PBMCs. The TCR was taken from a human patient who received a liver transplant. Some T cells may trace back to the graft donor. Sequencing used CD4+ T cells from blood, obtained less than 26 months after liver transplant.

CDR3 amino acids: CASSINYPGHNEQFF. The CDR3 DNA is TGTGCCAGTAGTATCAACTACCCGGGGCACAATGAGCAGTTCTTC. The V call is TRBV19, the J call TRBJ2-1; the D call may be TRBD1 or TRBD2 (5 bases each). CDR1 LNHDA and CDR2 SQIVND come from the germline V gene (reference sequence). CDR3 length: 15 residues. The V end was cut by 3 bases, the J end by 5 bases, with 14 bases between.